A single sample gave rise to the 11 T cell receptor beta chains below, sequenced in a study of CXCR4 blockade with PD-1 therapy in pancreatic cancer. Profiling relied on immunoSEQ multiplex PCR, and the TCRdb table lists in-frame clones only, not all of them. The sample gives about 17,000 clones, 72% of which show up once; 5% to 7% is in the top ten. The specimen was tumor tissue. The source of these receptors is a human donor with pancreatic ductal adenocarcinoma.

The chain links TRBV27 to TRBJ2-1; 11 bases fit TRBD2. The CDR3 consists of 15 residues. The germline CDR1 and CDR2 sequences are MNHEY and SMNVEV (reference sequence). V lost 5 bases to trimming and J lost 14 bases; unmatched junction nucleotides: 14. The CDR3 region is CASSAGTSGLVFEFF. As DNA, the CDR3 is TGTGCCAGCAGTGCCGGGACTAGCGGTTTAGTGTTTGAGTTCTTC.

The rearrangement uses TRBV6-8 and TRBJ1-1, with D possibly being TRBD1 (5 bases). Germline CDR1 is MNHGY and CDR2 is SAAAGT. V was trimmed by 7 bases and J by 4 bases, leaving 16 bases between them. This CDR3 has 14 amino acids. The CDR3 DNA sequence: TGTGCCAGCATGAGGGGCGCGGGGAGCACTGAAGCTTTCTTT. Translated: CASMRGAGSTEAFF.

J is TRBJ1-5 and V is TRBV19; D is unclear. Trimming removed 3 bases at V and 3 bases at J, with 12 bases between. The CDR3 extends over 15 amino acids. Germline-derived CDR1 and CDR2 are LNHDA and SQIVND (reference sequence). The CDR3: CASSIAGLFNQPQHF. The CDR3 nucleotides are TGTGCCAGTAGTATTGCTGGGCTTTTCAATCAGCCCCAGCATTTT.

The gene calls are TRBV6-8 and TRBJ1-4, with D possibly being TRBD1 (5 bases). Germline V gives CDR1 MNHGY, CDR2 SAAAGT. V lost 10 bases and J 10 bases, leaving 25 bases between the germline ends. The CDR3 has 15 amino acids. CDR3 sequence: CAISQGAGPHGKLFF. The CDR3 DNA reads as TGTGCCATCAGCCAAGGGGCAGGGCCTCACGGAAAACTGTTTTTT.

Details on this clone: Germline and junction disagree at one end, which may indicate a read error. The V and J genes are TRBV19 and TRBJ1-5; D unresolved. From germline, CDR1 is LNHDA and CDR2 SQIVND (reference sequence). CDR3 length: 13 residues. The CDR3 sequence is CASKWGSDQPQHF. The CDR3, as DNA: TGTGCTAGTAAATGGGGTTCAGATCAGCCCCAGCATTTT.

V usage is TRBV19 and J usage is TRBJ2-2; 11 bases line up with TRBD2. Germline V gene lookup returns CDR1 LNHDA and CDR2 SQIVND (reference sequence). V shed 5 bases and J 6 bases; nucleotides not matched to a gene: 5. The CDR3 contains 15 residues. DNA for the CDR3: TGTGCCAGTAGTCCACTAGCGGGAGCATCCGGGGAGCTGTTTTTT. This sequence encodes CASSPLAGASGELFF.

The genes are TRBV11-1 and TRBJ1-3; D ambiguous. Trimming took off 5 bases at V and 0 bases at J, with 14 bases between the two ends. CDR3 size: 16 residues. Germline values: CDR1 SGHAT, CDR2 FQDESV (reference sequence). The DNA of the CDR3 is TGTGCCAGCAGCCGCAGGACTGTTAACTCTGGAAACACCATATATTTT. This gives the protein CASSRRTVNSGNTIYF.

V and J are TRBV29-1 and TRBJ2-7, with a weak D call TRBD2 (5 bases). The V end lost 7 bases, the J end lost 0 bases, and 10 bases lay between the germline ends. Germline values: CDR1 SQVTM, CDR2 ANQGSEA. This CDR3 comprises 12 residues. CDR3 protein: CSATSTSYEQYF. CDR3 nucleotides: TGCAGCGCTACTAGTACCTCCTACGAGCAGTACTTC.

The rearrangement links TRBV14 to TRBJ2-3, with TRBD2 as a possible D gene (5 bases). The CDR3 spans 15 residues. The V gene's germline CDR1 is SGHDN and CDR2 FVKESK. V was pared by 6 bases and J by 1 base, with 14 bases between. The CDR3 reads CASSPTSGGTDTQYF. The CDR3 bases are TGTGCCAGCAGTCCCACTAGTGGGGGCACAGATACGCAGTATTTT.

This chain uses TRBV23-1 with TRBJ2-1, with D perhaps matching TRBD2 (5 bases). TRBV23-1 is marked as an open reading frame, function uncertain. The CDR3 has 17 residues. V was pared by 6 bases and J by 2 bases, with 20 bases between. CDR3 bases: TGCGCCAGCAGCTCGCTCAAAATAGGAGGACCCTACAATGAGCAGTTCTTC. Amino acids: CASSSLKIGGPYNEQFF.

This chain links TRBV28 with TRBJ2-1, with D possibly called TRBD1 or TRBD2 (5 bases each). The germline gives CDR1 MDHEN, CDR2 SYDVKM. Trimming took 6 bases from V and 9 from J, leaving 12 bases between them. The CDR3 covers 12 residues. CDR3 in DNA: TGTGCCAGCAGCCACCTGGGGGTTGAGCAGTTCTTC. This sequence encodes CASSHLGVEQFF.